A single sample is the source of the 15 T cell receptor beta chains below, sequenced in a study of blood T cell repertoires in COVID-19. The data were produced by immunoSEQ multiplex PCR, yet TCRdb's version contains in-frame clones alone and is incomplete. This sample yields 150,000 to 200,000 clones, of which 80% to 85% are seen a single time; 10% to 15% belongs to the top ten. Sequenced material: peripheral blood. These receptors were collected from an elderly woman with COVID-19, enrolled during active disease.

The chain has TRBV7-9 and TRBJ2-3, with D tentatively TRBD2 (6 bases). Trimming took off 5 bases at V and 6 bases at J, with 15 bases between the two ends. CDR3 length: 14 residues. In germline, CDR1 is SEHNR, CDR2 FQNEAQ (reference sequence). The CDR3 nucleotides are TGTGCCAGCAGCCTCGGGACTCCTGGGGATACGCAGTATTTT. It translates to CASSLGTPGDTQYF.

The chain uses TRBV5-1 and TRBJ2-1, with TRBD1 as a possible D gene (5 bases). The V end lost 0 bases, the J end lost 3 bases, and 10 bases lay between the germline ends. Germline V gene data show CDR1 as SGHRS and CDR2 as YFSETQ. CDR3 length: 15 residues. CDR3 loop: CASSLADSIYNEQFF. For the CDR3, the DNA is TGCGCCAGCAGCTTGGCCGACAGCATCTACAATGAGCAGTTCTTC.

The V and J genes are TRBV2 and TRBJ1-3; D perhaps matches TRBD1 (6 bases). In germline, CDR1 is SNHLY, CDR2 FYNNEI. V gave up 5 bases and J gave up 4 bases, with 12 bases separating them. This CDR3 is built from 14 residues. CDR3: CASSPTGNGNTIYF. CDR3 nucleotides: TGTGCCAGCAGTCCGACAGGAAACGGAAACACCATATATTTT.

This clone was picked up a small number of times. The rearrangement uses TRBV5-6 and TRBJ2-2; D perhaps matches TRBD1 (6 bases). The ends were cut back, 4 bases at V and 9 bases at J, with 22 bases in the middle. The CDR3 is made up of 16 amino acids. Per germline, CDR1 SGHDT and CDR2 YYEEEE. The CDR3 sequence: CASSPYGTPPPRELFF. The CDR3 nucleotides are TGTGCCAGCAGCCCCTACGGGACACCACCACCGAGGGAGCTGTTTTTT. The whole variable domain, remainder taken from reference TRBV5-6 and TRBJ2-2, is DAGVTQSPTHLIKTRGQQVTLRCSPKSGHDTVSWYQQALGQGPQFIFQYYEEEERQRGNFPDRFSGHQFPNYSSELNVNALLLGDSALYLCASSPYGTPPPRELFFGEGSRLTVL.

V usage is TRBV23-1 and J usage is TRBJ1-1; D is perhaps TRBD1 (5 bases). TRBV23-1 is annotated as an ORF whose role is uncertain. This CDR3 is 13 amino acids long. Trimming shortened V by 8 bases and J by 4 bases, and 14 bases separated the two germline ends. CDR3: CASRGKRGTEAFF. The CDR3 DNA is TGCGCCAGCCGGGGGAAAAGGGGCACTGAAGCTTTCTTT.

The V gene is TRBV7-8, the J gene TRBJ1-4; 7 bases fit TRBD1. Germline CDR1 is SGHVS and CDR2 is FQNEAQ. V was pared by 5 bases and J by 5 bases, with 11 bases of the junction left unmatched. This CDR3 has 16 amino acids. Written as DNA, the CDR3 is TGTGCCAGCAGCCGACCGGGACAGCGACCAAATGAAAAACTGTTTTTT. As protein: CASSRPGQRPNEKLFF.

The chain employs TRBV5-5 and TRBJ2-5, with D perhaps TRBD1 (5 bases). The CDR3 contains 14 residues. The germline V gene has CDR1 SGHKS and CDR2 YYEKEE (reference sequence). Trimming stripped 1 base from V and 5 bases from J, with 12 bases between. The CDR3 DNA is TGTGCCAGCAGCTTGATACAGGCCGGGGAGACCCAGTACTTC. This sequence encodes CASSLIQAGETQYF.

J is TRBJ2-1 and V is TRBV12-5, with 9 bases lining up with TRBD1. CDR1 and CDR2 (germline): LGHNT, FRNRAP. The CDR3 totals 14 residues. V trimming: 5 bases; J trimming: 7 bases; junction bases outside the gene matches: 6. CDR3 nucleotides: TGTGCTAGTGGTCTTAGACAGGGGGGGAATGAGCAGTTCTTC. Its translation: CASGLRQGGNEQFF.

The chain combines TRBV4-2 with TRBJ2-7, with a weak D call TRBD1 (5 bases). Trimming took off 0 bases at V and 0 bases at J, with 9 bases between the two ends. The CDR3 loop spans 15 amino acids. In germline, CDR1 is LGHNA, CDR2 YNFKEQ. The CDR3 DNA reads TGTGCCAGCAGCCAAGAGGGTCAGGGCTCCTACGAGCAGTACTTC. Translated, it gives CASSQEGQGSYEQYF.

The chain is built from TRBV28 and TRBJ2-2, with TRBD2 matching over 7 bases. CDR3 length: 19 amino acids. J was trimmed by 4 bases and V by 3 bases; bases with no gene match: 17. Per the germline V gene, CDR1 is MDHEN and CDR2 is SYDVKM. CDR3 bases: TGTGCCAGCAGTTTTTCGCAACATCGTTGGGGAGGGACCACCGGGGAGCTGTTTTTT. Its translation is CASSFSQHRWGGTTGELFF.

V is TRBV18 and J is TRBJ1-4, with a weak D call TRBD1 (6 bases). The V end was cut by 3 bases, the J end by 3 bases, with 8 bases between. The CDR3 consists of 14 residues. In germline, CDR1 is KGHSH, CDR2 LQKENI. The CDR3 region has the DNA TGTGCCAGCTCACCGACAGGTTCTAATGAAAAACTGTTTTTT. It yields the protein CASSPTGSNEKLFF.

The chain joins TRBV6-5 to TRBJ2-1, with D tentatively TRBD1 (5 bases). Trimming left V 8 bases short and J 4 bases short, with 15 bases between. CDR1 MNHEY and CDR2 SVGAGI come from the germline V gene. The CDR3 runs 14 residues. This chain's CDR3 is CASRQTYLYNEQFF. DNA of the CDR3: TGTGCCAGCCGACAGACCTACCTTTACAATGAGCAGTTCTTC.

V gene TRBV6-5 combines with J gene TRBJ1-2, with 8 bases identical to TRBD1. The germline V gene has CDR1 MNHEY and CDR2 SVGAGI. After removal of 5 bases from V and 5 bases from J, the junction contained 7 bases not matched to a gene. The CDR3 runs 14 residues. The CDR3 loop is CASSITQGGYGYTF. CDR3 coding DNA: TGTGCCAGCAGTATAACACAGGGGGGGTATGGCTACACCTTC.

The chain couples TRBV28 to TRBJ1-1; TRBD1 agrees at 7 bases. The junction had 10 bases not matched to a gene; V was cut back by 8 bases and J by 4 bases. Germline assignment: CDR1 MDHEN and CDR2 SYDVKM. This CDR3 comprises 14 residues. This CDR3 reads CASGRPDRPTEAFF. CDR3 bases: TGTGCCAGCGGACGGCCGGACAGGCCCACTGAAGCTTTCTTT.

This chain uses TRBV10-3 with TRBJ2-3, with TRBD2 matching over 8 bases. This CDR3 comprises 13 residues. CDR1 ENHRY and CDR2 SYGVKD come from the germline V gene. With 8 bases clipped from V and 5 bases from J, the junction kept 6 bases outside the gene matches. CDR3 sequence (DNA): TGTGCCATCCGGGGGGGGGCCGGAGATACGCAGTATTTT. It translates to CAIRGGAGDTQYF.